This T cell receptor beta chain was documented in a study of identical twins. Overall study results and limits: The abundant beta clonotypes from cord blood had fewer insertions, and memory repertoires had none of this.

Trimming took 1 base from V and 5 from J; bases not matched to a gene: 5. The CDR3 has 15 amino acids. Germline loops: CDR1 SGHTA, CDR2 FQGNSA. Unique molecular identifiers were present on cDNA, and template switching added a universal primer site. One entry per CDR3 protein results from TCRdb running MiXCR on the 5' RACE reads. This table has approximately 1.8 million distinct CDR3 sequences, about 31% appearing once. Many counts were recorded for this clonotype. Its antigen is as yet unknown. The origin of this receptor is a newborn girl in good health. The chain is built from TRBV7-2 and TRBJ2-1, with 7 bases fitting TRBD1. The specimen sequenced was cord blood. DNA for the CDR3: TGTGCCAGCAGCTTAGACAGGGGACCGAACAATGAGCAGTTCTTC. Protein: CASSLDRGPNNEQFF.